This TCR beta chain was documented in a study of blood T cell repertoires in COVID-19. The repertoire was sequenced with immunoSEQ multiplex PCR; TCRdb's copy has only in-frame clones and lacks some. The table includes over 200,000 clones, approximately 88% detected once. The trim removed 4 bases at V and 4 bases at J, leaving 6 bases unmatched. Per the germline V gene, CDR1 is SGHRS and CDR2 is YFSETQ. The CDR3 consists of 15 residues. The chain employs TRBV5-1 and TRBJ2-1; 9 nucleotides match TRBD2. The sequence was collected from a woman in her thirties or forties with acute COVID-19. Input material: PBMCs or T cells enriched from blood (not recorded which). The CDR3 DNA follows: TGCGCCAGCAGCCCGAGCGGGGGGCTATACAATGAGCAGTTCTTC. It codes for CASSPSGGLYNEQFF.